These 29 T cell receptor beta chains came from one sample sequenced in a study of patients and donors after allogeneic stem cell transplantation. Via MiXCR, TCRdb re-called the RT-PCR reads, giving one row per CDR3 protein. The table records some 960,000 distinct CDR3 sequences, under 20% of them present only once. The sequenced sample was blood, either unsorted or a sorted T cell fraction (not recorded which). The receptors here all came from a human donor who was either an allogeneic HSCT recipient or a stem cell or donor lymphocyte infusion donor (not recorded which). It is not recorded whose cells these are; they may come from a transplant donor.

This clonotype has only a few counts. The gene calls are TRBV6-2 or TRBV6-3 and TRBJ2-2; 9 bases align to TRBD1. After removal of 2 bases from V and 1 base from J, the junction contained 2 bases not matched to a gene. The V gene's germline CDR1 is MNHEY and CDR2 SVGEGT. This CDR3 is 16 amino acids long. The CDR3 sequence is CASSYGTGKNTGELFF. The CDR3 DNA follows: TGTGCCAGCAGTTACGGGACAGGGAAGAACACCGGGGAGCTGTTTTTT.

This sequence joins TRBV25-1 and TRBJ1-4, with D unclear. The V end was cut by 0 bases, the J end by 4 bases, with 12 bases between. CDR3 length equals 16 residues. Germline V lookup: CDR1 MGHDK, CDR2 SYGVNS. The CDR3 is CASSEYKGGGNEKLFF. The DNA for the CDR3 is TGTGCCAGCAGTGAATATAAGGGAGGCGGTAATGAAAAACTGTTTTTT.

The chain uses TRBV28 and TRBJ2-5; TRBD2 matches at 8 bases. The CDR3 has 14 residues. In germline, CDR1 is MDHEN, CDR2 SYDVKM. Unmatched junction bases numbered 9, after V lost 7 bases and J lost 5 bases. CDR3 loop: CASTWRGASETQYF. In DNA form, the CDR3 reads TGTGCCAGCACCTGGCGGGGGGCGTCGGAGACCCAGTACTTC.

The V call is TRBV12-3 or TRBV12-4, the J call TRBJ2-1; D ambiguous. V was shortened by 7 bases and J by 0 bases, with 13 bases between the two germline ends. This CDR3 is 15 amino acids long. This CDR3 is CASTWSPSSYNEQFF. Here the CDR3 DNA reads TGTGCCAGCACCTGGAGTCCAAGCTCCTACAATGAGCAGTTCTTC.

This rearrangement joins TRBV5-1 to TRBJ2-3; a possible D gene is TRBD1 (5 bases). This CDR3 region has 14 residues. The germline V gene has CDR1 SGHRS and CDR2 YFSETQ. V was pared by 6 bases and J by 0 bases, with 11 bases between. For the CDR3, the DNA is TGCGCCAGCAAGGATCCAGGGAGCACAGATACGCAGTATTTT. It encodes CASKDPGSTDTQYF. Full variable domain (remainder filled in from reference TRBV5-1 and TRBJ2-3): KAGVTQTPRYLIKTRGQQVTLSCSPISGHRSVSWYQQTPGQGLQFLFEYFSETQRNKGNFPGRFSGRQFSNSRSEMNVSTLELGDSALYLCASKDPGSTDTQYFGPGTRLTVL.

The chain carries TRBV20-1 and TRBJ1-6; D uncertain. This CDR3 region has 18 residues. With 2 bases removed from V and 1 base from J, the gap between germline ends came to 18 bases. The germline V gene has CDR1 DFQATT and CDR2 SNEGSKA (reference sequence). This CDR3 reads CSARTGSLRASYNSPLHF. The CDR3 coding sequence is TGCAGTGCTAGAACGGGGTCTCTGAGGGCGTCCTATAATTCACCCCTCCACTTT.

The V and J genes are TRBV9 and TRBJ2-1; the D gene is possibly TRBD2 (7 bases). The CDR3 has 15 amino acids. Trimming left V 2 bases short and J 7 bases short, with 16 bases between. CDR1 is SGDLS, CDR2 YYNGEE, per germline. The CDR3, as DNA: TGTGCCAGCAGCGTCGTGGGGGGGGCCAGGAATGAGCAGTTCTTC. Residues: CASSVVGGARNEQFF.

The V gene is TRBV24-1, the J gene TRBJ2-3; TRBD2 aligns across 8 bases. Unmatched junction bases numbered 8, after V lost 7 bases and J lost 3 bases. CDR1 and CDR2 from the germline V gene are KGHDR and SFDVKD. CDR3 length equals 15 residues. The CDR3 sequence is CATSPPAGGTDTQYF. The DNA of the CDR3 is TGTGCCACCAGCCCGCCCGCGGGGGGAACAGATACGCAGTATTTT.

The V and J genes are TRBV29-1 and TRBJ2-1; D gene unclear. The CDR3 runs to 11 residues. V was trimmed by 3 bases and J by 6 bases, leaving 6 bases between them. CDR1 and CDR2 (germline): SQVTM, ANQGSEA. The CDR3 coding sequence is TGCAGCGTTGAGGTATTCAATGAGCAGTTCTTC. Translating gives CSVEVFNEQFF.

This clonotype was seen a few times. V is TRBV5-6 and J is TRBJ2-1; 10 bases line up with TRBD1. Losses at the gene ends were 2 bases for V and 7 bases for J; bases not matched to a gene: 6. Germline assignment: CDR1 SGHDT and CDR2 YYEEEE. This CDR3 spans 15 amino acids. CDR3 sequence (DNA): TGTGCCAGCAGCTTAGACAGGGGGCTGGCGAATGAGCAGTTCTTC. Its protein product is CASSLDRGLANEQFF.

CDR3 nucleotides: TGCGCCAGCAACTCCCCGGACAGGGACGGTCGCTATGGCTACACCTTC. Its protein is CASNSPDRDGRYGYTF. The J gene is TRBJ1-2, the V gene TRBV10-2, with TRBD1 identical over 8 bases. Per germline, CDR1 WSHSY and CDR2 SAAADI. The V gene end was trimmed by 7 bases and the J gene end by 4 bases; junction bases not matched to a gene: 14. The CDR3 sequence is 16 residues long.

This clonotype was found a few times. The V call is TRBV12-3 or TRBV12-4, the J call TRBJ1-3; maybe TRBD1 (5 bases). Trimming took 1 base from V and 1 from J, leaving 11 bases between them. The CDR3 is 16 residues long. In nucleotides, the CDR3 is TGTGCCAGCAGTTTAGGGGGGTTCTTTTCTGGAAACACCATATATTTT. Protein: CASSLGGFFSGNTIYF.

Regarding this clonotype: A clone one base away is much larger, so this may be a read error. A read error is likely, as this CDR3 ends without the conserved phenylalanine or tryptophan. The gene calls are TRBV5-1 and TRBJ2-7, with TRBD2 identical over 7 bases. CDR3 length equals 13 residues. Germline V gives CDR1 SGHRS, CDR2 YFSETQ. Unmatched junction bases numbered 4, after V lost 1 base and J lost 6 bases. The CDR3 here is CASSLTSVGEQYY. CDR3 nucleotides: TGCGCCAGCAGCTTGACTAGCGTGGGCGAGCAGTACTAC.

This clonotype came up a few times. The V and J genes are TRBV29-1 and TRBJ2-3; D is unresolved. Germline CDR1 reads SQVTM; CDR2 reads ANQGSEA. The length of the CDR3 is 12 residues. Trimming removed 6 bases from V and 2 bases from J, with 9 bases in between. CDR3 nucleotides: TGCAGCGTCGTGGTTGACACAGATACGCAGTATTTT. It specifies CSVVVDTDTQYF.

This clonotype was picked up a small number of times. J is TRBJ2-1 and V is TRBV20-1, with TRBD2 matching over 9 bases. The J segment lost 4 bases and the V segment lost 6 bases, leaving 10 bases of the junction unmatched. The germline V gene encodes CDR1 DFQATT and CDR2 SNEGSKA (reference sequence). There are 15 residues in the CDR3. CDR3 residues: CSATRRAGGYNEQFF. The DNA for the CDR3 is TGCAGTGCCACCCGTAGAGCGGGGGGATACAATGAGCAGTTCTTC.

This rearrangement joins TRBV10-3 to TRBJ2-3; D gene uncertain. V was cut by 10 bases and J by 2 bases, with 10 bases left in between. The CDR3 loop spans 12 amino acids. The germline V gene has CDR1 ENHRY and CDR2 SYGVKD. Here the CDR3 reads CATLGFTDTQYF. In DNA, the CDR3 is TGTGCCACTTTGGGTTTCACAGATACGCAGTATTTT.

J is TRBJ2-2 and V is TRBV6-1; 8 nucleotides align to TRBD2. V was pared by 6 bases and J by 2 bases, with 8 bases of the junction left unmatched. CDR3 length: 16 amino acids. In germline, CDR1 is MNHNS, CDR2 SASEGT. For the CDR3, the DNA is TGTGCCAGCAGCCAACTAGCGGTACTCAACACCGGGGAGCTGTTTTTT. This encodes CASSQLAVLNTGELFF.

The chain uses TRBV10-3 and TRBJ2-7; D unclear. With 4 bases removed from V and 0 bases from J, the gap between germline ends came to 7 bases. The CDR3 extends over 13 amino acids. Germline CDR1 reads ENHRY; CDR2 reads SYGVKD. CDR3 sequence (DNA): TGTGCCATCAGTGCAAGGAGCTCCTACGAGCAGTACTTC. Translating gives CAISARSSYEQYF.

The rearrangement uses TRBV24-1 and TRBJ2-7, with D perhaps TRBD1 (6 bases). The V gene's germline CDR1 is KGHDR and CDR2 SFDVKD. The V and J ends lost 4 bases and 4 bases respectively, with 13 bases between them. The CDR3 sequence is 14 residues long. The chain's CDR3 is CATSEGRGIYEQYF. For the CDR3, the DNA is TGTGCCACCAGTGAAGGCAGGGGTATTTACGAGCAGTACTTC.

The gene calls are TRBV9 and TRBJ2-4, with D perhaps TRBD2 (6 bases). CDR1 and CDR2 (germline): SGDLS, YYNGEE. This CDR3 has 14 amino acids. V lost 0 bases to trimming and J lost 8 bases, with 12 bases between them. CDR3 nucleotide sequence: TGTGCCAGCAGCGTAGAGGACTATCCAGACATTCAGTACTTC. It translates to CASSVEDYPDIQYF.

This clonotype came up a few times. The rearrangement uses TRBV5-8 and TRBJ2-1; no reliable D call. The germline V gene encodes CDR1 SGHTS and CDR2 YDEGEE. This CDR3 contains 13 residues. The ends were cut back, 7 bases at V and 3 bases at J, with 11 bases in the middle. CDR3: CASRRQVYNEQFF. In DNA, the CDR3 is TGTGCCAGCCGGCGGCAGGTCTACAATGAGCAGTTCTTC.

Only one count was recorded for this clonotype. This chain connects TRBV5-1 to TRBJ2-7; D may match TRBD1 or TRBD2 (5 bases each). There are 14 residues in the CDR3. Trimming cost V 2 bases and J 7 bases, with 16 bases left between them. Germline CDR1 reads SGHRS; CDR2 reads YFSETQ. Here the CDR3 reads CASSFGARGYEQYF. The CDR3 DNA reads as TGCGCCAGCAGCTTCGGGGCCCGAGGGTATGAGCAGTACTTC.

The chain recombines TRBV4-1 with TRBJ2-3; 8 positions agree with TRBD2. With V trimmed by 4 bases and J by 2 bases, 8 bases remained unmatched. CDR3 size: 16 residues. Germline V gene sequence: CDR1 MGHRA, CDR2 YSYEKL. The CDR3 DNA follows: TGCGCCAGCAGCCCCCTCTTAGCGGGGATCACAGATACGCAGTATTTT. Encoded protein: CASSPLLAGITDTQYF.

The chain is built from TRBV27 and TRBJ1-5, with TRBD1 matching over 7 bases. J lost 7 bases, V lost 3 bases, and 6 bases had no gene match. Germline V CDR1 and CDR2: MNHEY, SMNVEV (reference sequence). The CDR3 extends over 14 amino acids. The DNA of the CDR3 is TGTGCCAGCAGTTTCGGCAGGGGGTCACAGCCCCAGCATTTT. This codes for CASSFGRGSQPQHF.

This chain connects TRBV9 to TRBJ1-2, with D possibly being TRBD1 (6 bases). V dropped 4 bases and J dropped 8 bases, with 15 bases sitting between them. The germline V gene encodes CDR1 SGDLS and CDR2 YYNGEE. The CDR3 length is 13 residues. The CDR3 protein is CASSRGGVSGYTF. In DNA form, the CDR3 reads TGTGCCAGCAGCCGAGGGGGGGTATCCGGCTACACCTTC.

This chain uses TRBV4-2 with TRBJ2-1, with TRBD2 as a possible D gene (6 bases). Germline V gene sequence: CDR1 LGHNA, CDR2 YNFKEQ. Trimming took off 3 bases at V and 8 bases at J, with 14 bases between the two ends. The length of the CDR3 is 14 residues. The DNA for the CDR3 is TGTGCCAGCAGCCAGGTGGGAGGAGTGGATGAGCAGTTCTTC. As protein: CASSQVGGVDEQFF.

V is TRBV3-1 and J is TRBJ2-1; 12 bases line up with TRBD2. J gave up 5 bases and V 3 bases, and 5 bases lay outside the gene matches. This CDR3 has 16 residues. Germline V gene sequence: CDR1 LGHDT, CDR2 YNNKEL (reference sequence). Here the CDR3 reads CASSHWLAGGNNEQFF. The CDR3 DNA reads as TGTGCCAGCAGCCACTGGCTAGCGGGGGGGAACAATGAGCAGTTCTTC.

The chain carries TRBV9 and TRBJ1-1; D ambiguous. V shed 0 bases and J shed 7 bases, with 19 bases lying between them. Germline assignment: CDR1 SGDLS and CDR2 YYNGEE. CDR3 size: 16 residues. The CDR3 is CASSVGGFSSASEAFF. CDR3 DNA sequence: TGTGCCAGCAGCGTAGGCGGTTTTAGTTCGGCCAGTGAAGCTTTCTTT.

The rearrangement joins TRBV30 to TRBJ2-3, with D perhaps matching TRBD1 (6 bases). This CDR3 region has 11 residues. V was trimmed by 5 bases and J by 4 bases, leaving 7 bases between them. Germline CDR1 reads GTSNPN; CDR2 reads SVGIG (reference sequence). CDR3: CAWPGADTQYF. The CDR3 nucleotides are TGTGCCTGGCCAGGGGCAGATACGCAGTATTTT.